These T cell receptor beta chains were read from a single sample in a study of human T cells and chemical hapten exposure. TCRdb itself ran the RACE reads through MiXCR, one entry per CDR3 protein. In the table there are about 270,000 distinct CDR3 sequences, roughly 7.4% of which are singletons. The sample was whole blood, taken in connection with sensitization to the hapten diphenylcyclopropenone (DPC). All receptors come from a young man with alopecia areata. Some clones in this sample may be carry-over from other donors' samples. The CDR3 runs from the conserved cysteine through the conserved F or W. Fields, in order: D gene, clone size, V gene, J gene, CDR3 protein, CDR3 DNA. The D gene is left open where the match is weak. Not every row has a clone size; where given, it reads once, few, many or a size class.

d_call: .
clone_size: few
v_call: TRBV29-1
j_call: TRBJ2-1
cdr3_aa: CSVALTASYNEQFF
cdr3_nt: TGCAGCGTTGCATTGACAGCCTCCTACAATGAGCAGTTCTTC

d_call: TRBD1
clone_size: few
v_call: TRBV6-5
j_call: TRBJ1-5
cdr3_aa: CASSRDRGRNQPQHF
cdr3_nt: TGTGCCAGCAGTCGGGACAGGGGGCGCAATCAGCCCCAGCATTTT

d_call: .
clone_size: .
v_call: TRBV7-9
j_call: TRBJ1-3
cdr3_aa: CASSSGTSLSGNTIYF
cdr3_nt: TGTGCCAGCAGCTCCGGGACATCCCTCTCTGGAAACACCATATATTTT

d_call: .
clone_size: few
v_call: TRBV29-1
j_call: TRBJ1-3
cdr3_aa: CSARTAAGNTIYF
cdr3_nt: TGCAGCGCCAGGACAGCCGCTGGAAACACCATATATTTT

d_call: TRBD1
clone_size: many
v_call: TRBV2
j_call: TRBJ1-2
cdr3_aa: CASRTGYGYTF
cdr3_nt: TGTGCCAGCAGGACAGGGTATGGCTACACCTTC

d_call: .
clone_size: many
v_call: TRBV7-3
j_call: TRBJ1-2
cdr3_aa: CASSLGPGRGYTF
cdr3_nt: TGTGCCAGCAGCTTAGGTCCGGGTCGTGGCTACACCTTC

d_call: TRBD1
clone_size: many
v_call: TRBV6-2/TRBV6-3
j_call: TRBJ1-2
cdr3_aa: CASTTPGQQNYGYTF
cdr3_nt: TGTGCCAGCACCACACCGGGACAGCAGAACTATGGCTACACCTTC

d_call: TRBD1
clone_size: few
v_call: TRBV5-1
j_call: TRBJ2-7
cdr3_aa: CASSGGTGGSYEQYF
cdr3_nt: TGCGCCAGCAGCGGCGGGACAGGGGGTTCCTACGAGCAGTACTTC

d_call: .
clone_size: .
v_call: TRBV11-2
j_call: TRBJ1-1
cdr3_aa: CASSLGDLTAFF
cdr3_nt: TGTGCCAGCAGCTTAGGGGACCTAACGGCTTTCTTT

d_call: .
clone_size: few
v_call: TRBV12-3/TRBV12-4
j_call: TRBJ2-3
cdr3_aa: CASSFLKWTDTQYF
cdr3_nt: TGTGCCAGCAGTTTTTTAAAGTGGACAGATACGCAGTATTTT

d_call: .
clone_size: .
v_call: TRBV7-9
j_call: TRBJ2-1
cdr3_aa: CASSPPPRFSAYNEQFF
cdr3_nt: TGTGCCAGCAGCCCCCCTCCAAGGTTTTCGGCCTACAATGAGCAGTTCTTC

d_call: TRBD1
clone_size: many
v_call: TRBV28
j_call: TRBJ1-1
cdr3_aa: CASSPGDSENTEAFF
cdr3_nt: TGTGCCAGCAGTCCGGGGGACAGCGAAAACACTGAAGCTTTCTTT

d_call: .
clone_size: .
v_call: TRBV4-2
j_call: TRBJ1-4
cdr3_aa: CASSQGTAGTEKLFF
cdr3_nt: TGTGCCAGCAGCCAAGGGACAGCCGGGACCGAAAAACTGTTTTTT

d_call: .
clone_size: many
v_call: TRBV9
j_call: TRBJ2-7
cdr3_aa: CASSRGAAGTEQYF
cdr3_nt: TGTGCCAGCAGCCGAGGTGCGGCAGGGACTGAGCAGTACTTC

d_call: .
clone_size: many
v_call: TRBV7-9
j_call: TRBJ1-2
cdr3_aa: CASSGRSNGYTF
cdr3_nt: TGTGCCAGTTCAGGGAGGAGTAATGGCTACACCTTC

d_call: TRBD1
clone_size: many
v_call: TRBV28
j_call: TRBJ1-5
cdr3_aa: CGTWPQGAAEQPQHF
cdr3_nt: TGTGGCACCTGGCCACAGGGGGCTGCGGAACAGCCCCAGCATTTT

d_call: .
clone_size: few
v_call: TRBV20-1
j_call: TRBJ1-1
cdr3_aa: CSARDQGGRTEAFF
cdr3_nt: TGCAGTGCTAGAGATCAAGGGGGGCGGACTGAAGCTTTCTTT

d_call: .
clone_size: once
v_call: TRBV7-9
j_call: TRBJ2-1
cdr3_aa: CASTLEAEYNEQFF
cdr3_nt: TGTGCCAGCACCCTCGAGGCAGAATACAATGAGCAGTTCTTC

d_call: TRBD1
clone_size: many
v_call: TRBV6-2/TRBV6-3
j_call: TRBJ1-1
cdr3_aa: CASSGQGVTEAFF
cdr3_nt: TGTGCCAGCAGTGGACAGGGGGTCACTGAAGCTTTCTTT

d_call: TRBD1
clone_size: many
v_call: TRBV20-1
j_call: TRBJ1-2
cdr3_aa: CSARGSGQPNYGYTF
cdr3_nt: TGCAGTGCTAGAGGGTCGGGACAGCCTAACTATGGCTACACCTTC

d_call: TRBD1
clone_size: .
v_call: TRBV18
j_call: TRBJ1-1
cdr3_aa: CASSPRSFQDRPNTEAFF
cdr3_nt: TGTGCCAGCTCACCACGTTCTTTTCAGGACAGGCCGAACACTGAAGCTTTCTTT

d_call: .
clone_size: .
v_call: TRBV14
j_call: TRBJ2-5
cdr3_aa: CASSQDPAAAEETQYF
cdr3_nt: TGTGCCAGCAGCCAAGATCCGGCGGCCGCCGAAGAGACCCAGTACTTC

d_call: TRBD1
clone_size: few
v_call: TRBV27
j_call: TRBJ2-4
cdr3_aa: CASSWTGPYQEGKNIQYF
cdr3_nt: TGTGCCAGCAGTTGGACAGGGCCATACCAGGAGGGCAAAAACATTCAGTACTTC

d_call: .
clone_size: .
v_call: TRBV9
j_call: TRBJ1-1
cdr3_aa: CASSVEQETEAFF
cdr3_nt: TGTGCCAGCAGCGTAGAGCAAGAAACTGAAGCTTTCTTT

d_call: .
clone_size: many
v_call: TRBV11-2
j_call: TRBJ2-3
cdr3_aa: CASSSGLSGPIVDTQYF
cdr3_nt: TGTGCCAGCAGCTCAGGTCTCTCGGGGCCGATTGTGGATACGCAGTATTTT

d_call: .
clone_size: .
v_call: TRBV4-3
j_call: TRBJ1-1
cdr3_aa: CASSQDAGGGTEAFF
cdr3_nt: TGCGCCAGCAGCCAAGATGCCGGGGGCGGAACTGAAGCTTTCTTT

d_call: .
clone_size: many
v_call: TRBV7-9
j_call: TRBJ1-1
cdr3_aa: CASSLVWADDMNTEAFF
cdr3_nt: TGTGCCAGCAGCTTAGTATGGGCAGACGATATGAACACTGAAGCTTTCTTT

d_call: .
clone_size: few
v_call: TRBV11-2
j_call: TRBJ2-2
cdr3_aa: CASSLYQAANTGELFF
cdr3_nt: TGTGCCAGCAGCTTATATCAAGCGGCGAACACCGGGGAGCTGTTTTTT

d_call: .
clone_size: few
v_call: TRBV12-3/TRBV12-4
j_call: TRBJ2-5
cdr3_aa: CASSTRTQETQYF
cdr3_nt: TGTGCCAGCAGTACCCGGACACAAGAGACCCAGTACTTC

d_call: TRBD1
clone_size: many
v_call: TRBV6-2/TRBV6-3
j_call: TRBJ2-2
cdr3_aa: CASSLNRGSGELFF
cdr3_nt: TGTGCCAGCAGTTTGAACAGGGGATCCGGGGAGCTGTTTTTT

d_call: .
clone_size: many
v_call: TRBV29-1
j_call: TRBJ1-6
cdr3_aa: CSARTGMENSPLHF
cdr3_nt: TGCAGCGCACGAACAGGGATGGAGAATTCACCCCTCCACTTT

d_call: TRBD1
clone_size: many
v_call: TRBV7-9
j_call: TRBJ1-1
cdr3_aa: CASSLGDRDTEAFF
cdr3_nt: TGTGCCAGCAGCTTAGGGGACAGGGACACTGAAGCTTTCTTT